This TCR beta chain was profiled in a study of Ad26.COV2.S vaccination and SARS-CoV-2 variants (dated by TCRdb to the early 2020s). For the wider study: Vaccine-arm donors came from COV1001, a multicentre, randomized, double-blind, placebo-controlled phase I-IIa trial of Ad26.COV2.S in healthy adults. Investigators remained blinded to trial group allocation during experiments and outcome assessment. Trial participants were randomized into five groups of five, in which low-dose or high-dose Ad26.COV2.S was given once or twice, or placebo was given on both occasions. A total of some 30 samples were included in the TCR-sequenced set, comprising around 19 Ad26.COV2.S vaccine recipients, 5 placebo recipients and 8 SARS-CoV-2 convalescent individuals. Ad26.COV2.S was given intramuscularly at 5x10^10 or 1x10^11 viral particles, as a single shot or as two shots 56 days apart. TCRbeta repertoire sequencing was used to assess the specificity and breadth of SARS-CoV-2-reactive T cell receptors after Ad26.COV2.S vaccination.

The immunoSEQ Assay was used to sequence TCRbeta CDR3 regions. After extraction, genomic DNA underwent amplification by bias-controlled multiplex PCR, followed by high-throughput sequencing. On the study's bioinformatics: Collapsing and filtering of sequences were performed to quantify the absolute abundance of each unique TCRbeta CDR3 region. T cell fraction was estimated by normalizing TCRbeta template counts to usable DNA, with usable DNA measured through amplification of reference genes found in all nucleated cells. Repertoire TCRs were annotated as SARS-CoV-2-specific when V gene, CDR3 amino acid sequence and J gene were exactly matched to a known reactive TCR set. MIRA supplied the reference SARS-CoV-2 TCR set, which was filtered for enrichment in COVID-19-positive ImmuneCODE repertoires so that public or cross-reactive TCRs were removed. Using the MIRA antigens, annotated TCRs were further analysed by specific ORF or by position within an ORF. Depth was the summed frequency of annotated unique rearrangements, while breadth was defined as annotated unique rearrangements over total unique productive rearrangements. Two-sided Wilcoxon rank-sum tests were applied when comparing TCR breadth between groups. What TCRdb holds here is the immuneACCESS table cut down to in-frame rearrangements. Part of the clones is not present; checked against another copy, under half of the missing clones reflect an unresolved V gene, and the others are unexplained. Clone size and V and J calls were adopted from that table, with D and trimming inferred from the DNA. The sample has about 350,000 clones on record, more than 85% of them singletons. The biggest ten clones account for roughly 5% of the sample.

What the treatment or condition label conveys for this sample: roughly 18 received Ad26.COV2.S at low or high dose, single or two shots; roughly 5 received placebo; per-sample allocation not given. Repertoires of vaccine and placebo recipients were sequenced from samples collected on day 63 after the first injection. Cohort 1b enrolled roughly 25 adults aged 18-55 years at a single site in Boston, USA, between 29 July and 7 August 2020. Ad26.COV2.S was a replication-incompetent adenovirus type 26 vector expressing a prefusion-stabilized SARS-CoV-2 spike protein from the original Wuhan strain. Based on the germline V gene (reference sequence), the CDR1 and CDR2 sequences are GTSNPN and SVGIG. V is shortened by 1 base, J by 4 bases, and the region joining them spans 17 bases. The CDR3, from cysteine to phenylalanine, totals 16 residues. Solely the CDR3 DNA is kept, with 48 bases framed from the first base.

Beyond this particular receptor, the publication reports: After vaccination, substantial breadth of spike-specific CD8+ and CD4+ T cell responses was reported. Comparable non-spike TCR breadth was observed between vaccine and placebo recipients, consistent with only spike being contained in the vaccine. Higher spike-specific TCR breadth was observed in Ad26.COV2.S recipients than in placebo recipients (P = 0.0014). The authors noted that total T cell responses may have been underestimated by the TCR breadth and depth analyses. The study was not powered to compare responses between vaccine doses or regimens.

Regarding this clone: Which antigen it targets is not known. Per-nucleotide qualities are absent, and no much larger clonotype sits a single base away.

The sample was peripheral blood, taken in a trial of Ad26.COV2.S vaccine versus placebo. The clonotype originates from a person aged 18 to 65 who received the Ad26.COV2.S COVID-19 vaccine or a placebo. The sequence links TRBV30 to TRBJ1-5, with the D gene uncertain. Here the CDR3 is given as CAWSGKRNSPNQPQHF. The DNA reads TGTGCCTGGAGTGGTAAGAGGAACAGCCCGAATCAGCCCCAGCATTTT.